This TCR beta chain appears in the sequencing data of a study of identical twins. A universal primer site was created by template switching, with the cDNA bearing unique molecular identifiers. TCRdb redid the calling of the 5' RACE reads with MiXCR, one entry per CDR3 protein. The sample yields approximately 94,000 distinct CDR3 sequences, 5.9% seen once. Trimming left V 5 bases short and J 7 bases short, with 11 bases between. Germline lookup yields CDR1 LGHDT and CDR2 YNNKEL (reference sequence). This CDR3 has 13 amino acids. This clonotype was seen repeatedly, ten times or more. The TCR originated in a woman between 45 and 60 years old in good health. The sample was memory T cells sorted from blood. The chain carries TRBV3-1 and TRBJ2-2; D call uncertain. The CDR3 DNA reads as TGTGCCAGCAGCATTCAGGTGGGCGGGGAGCTGTTTTTT. Translated: CASSIQVGGELFF.